This T cell receptor beta chain was sequenced for a study of blood T cell repertoires in COVID-19. Overall study context: Samples came from the United States, Italy and Spain, spanning acute and convalescent COVID-19. PBMCs, B-cell-depleted T cells, or T cells provided the cDNA or gDNA that made up the material.

CDR3 length equals 19 residues. Trimming pared 0 bases from V and 1 base from J, leaving 19 bases between. CDR1 SNHLY and CDR2 FYNNEI come from the germline V gene. This clone was counted a few times. Authors' processing steps: How many nucleated cells were present was estimated from reference gene primer amplification. Sequencing was performed with immunoSEQ multiplex PCR; in TCRdb, only in-frame clones are kept and a portion is missing. That table supplies the V and J calls and clone size; D and trimming were determined from the DNA. The table includes over 100,000 clones, around four fifths detected once.

The receptor comes from a woman in her 70s with acute or convalescent COVID-19. The sequenced sample was peripheral blood. The chain couples TRBV2 to TRBJ1-5; maybe TRBD1 (6 bases). In nucleotides, the CDR3 is TGTGCCAGCAGTGAAGCGCGAGGGAGGGGGAAGGACAGCAATCAGCCCCAGCATTTT. Its protein product is CASSEARGRGKDSNQPQHF.